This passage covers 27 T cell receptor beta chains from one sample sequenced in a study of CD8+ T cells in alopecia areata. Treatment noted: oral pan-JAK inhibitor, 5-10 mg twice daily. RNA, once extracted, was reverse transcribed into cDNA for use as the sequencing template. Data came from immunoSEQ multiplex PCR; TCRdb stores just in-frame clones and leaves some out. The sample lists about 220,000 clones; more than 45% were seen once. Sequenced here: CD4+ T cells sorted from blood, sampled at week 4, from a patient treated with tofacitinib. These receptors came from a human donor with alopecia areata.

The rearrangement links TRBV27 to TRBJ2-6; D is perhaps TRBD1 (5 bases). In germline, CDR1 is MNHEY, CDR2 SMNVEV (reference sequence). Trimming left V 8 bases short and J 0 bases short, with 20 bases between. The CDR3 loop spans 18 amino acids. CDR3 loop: CASGWGFSLLSGANVLTF. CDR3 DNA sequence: TGTGCCAGCGGCTGGGGCTTCTCCCTTCTCTCTGGGGCCAACGTCCTGACTTTC.

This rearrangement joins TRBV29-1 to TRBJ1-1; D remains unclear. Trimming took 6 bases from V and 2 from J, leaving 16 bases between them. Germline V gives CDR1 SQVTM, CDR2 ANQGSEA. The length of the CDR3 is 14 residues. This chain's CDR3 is CSVASGIRNTEAFF. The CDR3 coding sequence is TGCAGCGTCGCCTCGGGTATTAGAAACACTGAAGCTTTCTTT.

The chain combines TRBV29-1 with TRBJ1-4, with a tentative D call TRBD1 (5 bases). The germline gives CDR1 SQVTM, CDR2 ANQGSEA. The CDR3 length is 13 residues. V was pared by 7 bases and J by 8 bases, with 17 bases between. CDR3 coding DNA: TGCAGCGCTAGGACACTGGGATTCGAAAAACTGTTTTTT. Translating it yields CSARTLGFEKLFF.

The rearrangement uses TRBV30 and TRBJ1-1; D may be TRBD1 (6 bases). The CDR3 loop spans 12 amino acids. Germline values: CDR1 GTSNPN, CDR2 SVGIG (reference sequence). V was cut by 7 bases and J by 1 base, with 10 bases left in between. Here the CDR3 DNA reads TGTGCCTACAGGGTCTCGAACACTGAAGCTTTCTTT. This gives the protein CAYRVSNTEAFF. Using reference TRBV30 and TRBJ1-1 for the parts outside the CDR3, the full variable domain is SQTIHQWPATLVQPVGSPLSLECTVEGTSNPNLYWYRQAAGRGLQLLFYSVGIGQISSEVPQNLSASRPQDRQFILSSKKLLLSDSGFYLCAYRVSNTEAFFGQGTRLTVV.

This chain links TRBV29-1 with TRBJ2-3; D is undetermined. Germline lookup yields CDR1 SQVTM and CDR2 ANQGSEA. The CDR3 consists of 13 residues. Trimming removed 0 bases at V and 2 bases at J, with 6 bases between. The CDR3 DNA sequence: TGCAGCGTTGAAGACAGAATCACAGATACGCAGTATTTT. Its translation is CSVEDRITDTQYF.

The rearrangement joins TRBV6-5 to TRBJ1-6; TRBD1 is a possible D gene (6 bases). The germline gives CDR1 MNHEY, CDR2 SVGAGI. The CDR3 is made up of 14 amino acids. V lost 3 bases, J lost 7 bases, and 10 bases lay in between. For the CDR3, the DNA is TGTGCCAGCAGTTATCCAGGGGCGAATTCACCCCTCCACTTT. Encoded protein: CASSYPGANSPLHF.

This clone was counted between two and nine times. For the CDR3, the DNA is TGCGCCAGCAGTGGAACGGGAGCTCGCGAGCAGTACTTC. As protein: CASSGTGAREQYF. The chain couples TRBV10-2 to TRBJ2-7; maybe TRBD2 (6 bases). V lost 4 bases and J 6 bases, leaving 13 bases between the germline ends. This CDR3 is 13 amino acids long. Germline V CDR1 and CDR2: WSHSY, SAAADI.

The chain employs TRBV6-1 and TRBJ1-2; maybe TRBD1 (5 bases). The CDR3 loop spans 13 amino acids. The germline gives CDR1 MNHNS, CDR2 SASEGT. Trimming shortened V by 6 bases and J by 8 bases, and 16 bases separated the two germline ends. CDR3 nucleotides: TGTGCCAGCAGCCCCTCCGGCACAGGAGGCTACACCTTC. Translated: CASSPSGTGGYTF.

The CDR3 DNA reads TGTGCCAGCAGCCTACAGCGGGGGGGCCGAGATACGCAGTATTTT. Residues: CASSLQRGGRDTQYF. The V call is TRBV7-3, the J call TRBJ2-3; 10 bases are a match to TRBD2. Per germline, CDR1 SGHTA and CDR2 FQGTGA. CDR3 size: 15 residues. After removal of 5 bases from V and 5 bases from J, the junction contained 7 bases not matched to a gene. Supplemented by reference TRBV7-3 and TRBJ2-3, the full variable domain reads GAGVSQTPSNKVTEKGKYVELRCDPISGHTALYWYRQSLGQGPEFLIYFQGTGAADDSGLPNDRFFAVRPEGSVSTLKIQRTERGDSAVYLCASSLQRGGRDTQYFGPGTRLTVL.

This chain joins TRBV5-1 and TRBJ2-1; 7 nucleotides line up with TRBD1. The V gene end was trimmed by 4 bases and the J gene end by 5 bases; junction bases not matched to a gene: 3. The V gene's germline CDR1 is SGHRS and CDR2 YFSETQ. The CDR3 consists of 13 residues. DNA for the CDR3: TGCGCCAGCAGCGTAGACAGGGACAATGAGCAGTTCTTC. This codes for CASSVDRDNEQFF.

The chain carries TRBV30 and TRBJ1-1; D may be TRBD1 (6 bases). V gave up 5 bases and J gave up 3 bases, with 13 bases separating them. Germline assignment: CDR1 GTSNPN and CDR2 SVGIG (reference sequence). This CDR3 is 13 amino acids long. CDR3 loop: CAWERGGDTEAFF. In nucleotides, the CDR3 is TGTGCCTGGGAGCGAGGGGGAGACACTGAAGCTTTCTTT.

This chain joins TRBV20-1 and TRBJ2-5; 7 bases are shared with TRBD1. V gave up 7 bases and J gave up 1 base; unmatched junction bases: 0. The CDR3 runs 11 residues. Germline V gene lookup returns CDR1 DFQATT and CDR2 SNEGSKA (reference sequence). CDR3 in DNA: TGCAGTGGACAGGGCCAAGAGACCCAGTACTTC. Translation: CSGQGQETQYF.

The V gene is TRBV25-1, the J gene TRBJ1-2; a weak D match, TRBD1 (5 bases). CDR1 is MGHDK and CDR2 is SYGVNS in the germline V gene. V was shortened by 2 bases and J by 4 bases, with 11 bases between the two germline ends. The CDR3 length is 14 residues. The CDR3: CASSEGDYSYGYTF. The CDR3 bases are TGTGCCAGCAGTGAAGGGGACTACAGCTATGGCTACACCTTC.

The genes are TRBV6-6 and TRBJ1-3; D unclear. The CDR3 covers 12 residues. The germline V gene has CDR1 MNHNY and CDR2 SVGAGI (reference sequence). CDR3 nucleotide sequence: TGTGGTACAGTGGACTCTGGAAACACCATATATTTT. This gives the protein CGTVDSGNTIYF.

CDR3 sequence: CASSSIGTVNQPQHF. The CDR3 DNA reads as TGTGCCAGCAGCTCAATTGGGACAGTTAATCAGCCCCAGCATTTT. The genes are TRBV7-9 and TRBJ1-5, with TRBD1 matching over 7 bases. V lost 4 bases, J lost 4 bases, and 7 bases stayed unmatched. The CDR3 extends over 15 amino acids. Germline loops: CDR1 SEHNR, CDR2 FQNEAQ (reference sequence). The whole variable domain, remainder taken from reference TRBV7-9 and TRBJ1-5, is DTGVSQNPRHKITKRGQNVTFRCDPISEHNRLYWYRQTLGQGPEFLTYFQNEAQLEKSRLLSDRFSAERPKGSFSTLEIQRTEQGDSAMYLCASSSIGTVNQPQHFGDGTRLSIL.

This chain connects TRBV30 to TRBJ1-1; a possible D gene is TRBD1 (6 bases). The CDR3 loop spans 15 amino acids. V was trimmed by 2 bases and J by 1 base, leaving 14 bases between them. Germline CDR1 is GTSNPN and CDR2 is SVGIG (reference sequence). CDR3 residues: CAWSQNRGQNTEAFF. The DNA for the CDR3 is TGTGCCTGGAGTCAAAACCGGGGACAGAACACTGAAGCTTTCTTT.

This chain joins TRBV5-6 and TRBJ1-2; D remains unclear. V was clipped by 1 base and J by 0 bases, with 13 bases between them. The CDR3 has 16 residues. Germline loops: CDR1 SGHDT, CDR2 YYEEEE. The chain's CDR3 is CASSLSKTLPNYGYTF. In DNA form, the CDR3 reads TGTGCCAGCAGCTTGTCTAAAACCCTGCCTAACTATGGCTACACCTTC.

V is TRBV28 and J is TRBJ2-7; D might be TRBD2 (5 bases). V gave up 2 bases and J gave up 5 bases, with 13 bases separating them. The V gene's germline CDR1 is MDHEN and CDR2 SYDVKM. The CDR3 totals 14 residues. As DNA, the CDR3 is TGTGCCAGCAGTTTAGGAGGCCCCCGGGACGAGCAGTACTTC. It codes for CASSLGGPRDEQYF.

CDR3 nucleotides: TGCAGCGTTGGGGGGTCCCCAGATACGCAGTATTTT. Its translation is CSVGGSPDTQYF. The gene calls are TRBV29-1 and TRBJ2-3; either TRBD1 or TRBD2 may fit D (5 bases each). Trimming removed 4 bases at V and 4 bases at J, with 9 bases between. This CDR3 contains 12 residues. Germline V CDR1 and CDR2: SQVTM, ANQGSEA.

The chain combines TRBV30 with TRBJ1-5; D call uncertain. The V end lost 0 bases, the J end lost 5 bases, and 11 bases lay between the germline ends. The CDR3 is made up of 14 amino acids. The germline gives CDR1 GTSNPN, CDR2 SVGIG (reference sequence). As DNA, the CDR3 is TGTGCCTGGAGTGTAACCCTGCGGGATCAGCCCCAGCATTTT. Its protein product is CAWSVTLRDQPQHF.

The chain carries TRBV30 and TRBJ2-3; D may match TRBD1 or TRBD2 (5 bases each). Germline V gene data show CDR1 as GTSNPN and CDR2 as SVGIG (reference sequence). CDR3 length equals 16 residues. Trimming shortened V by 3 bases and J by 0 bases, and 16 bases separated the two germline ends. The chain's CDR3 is CAWSDPGTSSTDTQYF. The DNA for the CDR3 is TGTGCCTGGAGCGACCCCGGGACCTCTAGCACAGATACGCAGTATTTT.

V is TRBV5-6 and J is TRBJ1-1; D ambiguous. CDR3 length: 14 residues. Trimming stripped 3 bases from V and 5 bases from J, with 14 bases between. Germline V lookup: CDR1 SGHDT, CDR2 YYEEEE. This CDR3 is CASSSFKTGTEAFF. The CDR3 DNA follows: TGTGCCAGCAGCTCGTTCAAGACGGGGACTGAAGCTTTCTTT.

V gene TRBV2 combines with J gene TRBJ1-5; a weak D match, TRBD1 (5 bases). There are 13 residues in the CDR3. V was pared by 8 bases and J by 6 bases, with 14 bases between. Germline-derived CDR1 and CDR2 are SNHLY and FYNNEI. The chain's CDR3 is CASQAGVLQPQHF. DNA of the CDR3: TGTGCCAGCCAGGCGGGGGTCCTTCAGCCCCAGCATTTT.

The chain's CDR3 is CASSVDGGTQYF. The CDR3 region has the DNA TGTGCCAGCAGCGTAGACGGGGGGACCCAGTACTTC. The V call is TRBV9, the J call TRBJ2-5; a possible D gene is TRBD2 (6 bases). The CDR3 is 12 amino acids. CDR1 is SGDLS and CDR2 is YYNGEE in the germline V gene. V lost 0 bases to trimming and J lost 7 bases, with 7 bases between them.

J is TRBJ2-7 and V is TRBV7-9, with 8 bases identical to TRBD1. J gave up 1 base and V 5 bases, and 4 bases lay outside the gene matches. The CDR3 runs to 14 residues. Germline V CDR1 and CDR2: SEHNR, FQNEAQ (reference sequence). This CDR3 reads CASSTGTGSYEQYF. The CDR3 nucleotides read TGTGCCAGCAGCACGGGGACAGGTTCCTACGAGCAGTACTTC.

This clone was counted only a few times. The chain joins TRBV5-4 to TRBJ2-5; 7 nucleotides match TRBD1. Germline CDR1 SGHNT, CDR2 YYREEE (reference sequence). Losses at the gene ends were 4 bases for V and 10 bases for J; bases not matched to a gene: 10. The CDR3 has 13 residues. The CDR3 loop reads CASSLLATGDQYF. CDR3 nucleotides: TGTGCCAGCAGCCTCCTGGCAACAGGGGACCAGTACTTC. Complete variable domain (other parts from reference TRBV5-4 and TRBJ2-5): ETGVTQSPTHLIKTRGQQVTLRCSSQSGHNTVSWYQQALGQGPQFIFQYYREEENGRGNFPPRFSGLQFPNYSSELNVNALELDDSALYLCASSLLATGDQYFGPGTRLLVL.

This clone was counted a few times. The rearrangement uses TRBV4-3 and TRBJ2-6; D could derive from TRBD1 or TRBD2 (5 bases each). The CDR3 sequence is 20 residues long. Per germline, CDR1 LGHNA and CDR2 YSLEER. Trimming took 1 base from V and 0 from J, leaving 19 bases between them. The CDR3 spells CASSQVLRWGGGSGANVLTF. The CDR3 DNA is TGCGCCAGCAGCCAAGTTCTACGATGGGGCGGAGGCTCTGGGGCCAACGTCCTGACTTTC.